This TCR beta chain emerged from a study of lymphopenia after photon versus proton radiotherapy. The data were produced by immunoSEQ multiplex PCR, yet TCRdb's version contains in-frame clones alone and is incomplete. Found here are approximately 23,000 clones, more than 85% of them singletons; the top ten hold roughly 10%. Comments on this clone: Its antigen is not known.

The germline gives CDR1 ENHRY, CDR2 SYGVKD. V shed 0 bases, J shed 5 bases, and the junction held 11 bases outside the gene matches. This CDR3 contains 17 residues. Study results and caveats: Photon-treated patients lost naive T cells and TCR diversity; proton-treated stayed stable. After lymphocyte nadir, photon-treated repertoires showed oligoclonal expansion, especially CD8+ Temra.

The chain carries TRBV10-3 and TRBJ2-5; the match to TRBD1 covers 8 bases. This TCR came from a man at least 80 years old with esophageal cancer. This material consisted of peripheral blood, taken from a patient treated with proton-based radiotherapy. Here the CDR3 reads CAISESTGQGGWETQYF. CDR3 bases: TGTGCCATCAGTGAGTCGACCGGACAGGGTGGCTGGGAGACCCAGTACTTC.